One T cell receptor (beta chain) is described in this entry. Via MiXCR, TCRdb re-called the 5' RACE reads, giving one row per CDR3 protein. This sample has tens of thousands of distinct CDR3 sequences, with around 26% found just once. The germline V gene encodes CDR1 SGHRS and CDR2 YFSETQ. The CDR3 has 14 amino acids. V shed 3 bases and J shed 4 bases, with 13 bases lying between them. This chain joins TRBV5-1 and TRBJ2-5, with D maybe TRBD2 (6 bases). The sample was tumor-infiltrating memory CD4+ T cells sorted from the breast tumor. Sample subset: memory CD4+ T cells, CD4+CD45RO+CD25-. The receptor comes from a female donor with breast cancer. Here the CDR3 DNA reads TGCGCCAGCAGCTCACGGGAGAAGGTAGAGACCCAGTACTTC. Its translation: CASSSREKVETQYF.